This T cell receptor beta chain was captured by sequencing in a study of blood T cell repertoires in COVID-19. On the study more broadly: The samples span acute and convalescent COVID-19 from the United States, Italy and Spain.

V shed 2 bases and J shed 3 bases, with 10 bases lying between them. The CDR3 consists of 14 residues. CDR1 is SGHAT, CDR2 FQNNGV, per germline. The protocol was immunoSEQ multiplex PCR, while the TCRdb copy is restricted to in-frame clones and leaves out a portion. Found here are 250,000 to 350,000 clones, approximately 90% of them singletons; the top ten hold 2% to 2.5%. Material: peripheral blood. The chain links TRBV11-2 to TRBJ1-1; a weak D match, TRBD1 (5 bases). This receptor was identified in a woman between 45 and 65 years old who had recovered from COVID-19. CDR3 nucleotide sequence: TGTGCCAGCAGCTTACAGGGCGCGGACACTGAAGCTTTCTTT. Its translation is CASSLQGADTEAFF.